The present TCR beta chain was sequenced within a study of shared clonotypes between healthy human individuals. Study-wide points: Clonotypes that were shared across a handful of donors made up approximately 5% of naive CD4 clonotypes.

Donors comprised healthy HIV-negative adults lacking recent acute infections or vaccinations. Division of CD4+ cells produced a CD45RA+ naive subset and a CD45RA-negative memory subset. Original analysis: Because ImmunoSEQ provided only junction sequences with no quality scores, the filtering differed. Sequenced by immunoSEQ multiplex PCR; TCRdb stores in-frame clones only, minus some. The DNA was the basis for D and trimming; V, J and clone size are from that table. The sample gives about 1 million clones, 78% of which show up once; roughly 0.56% is in the top ten. The CDR3 totals 16 residues. V shed 3 bases and J 4 bases; nucleotides not matched to a gene: 5. Germline V gene lookup returns CDR1 ENHRY and CDR2 SYGVKD. This clone was counted between two and nine times. The antigen is undetermined.

The V gene is TRBV10-3, the J gene TRBJ2-2, with 10 bases lining up with TRBD1. The clonotype was recovered from a man aged 18 to 29 in good health. Some clones in this sample may be carry-over from other donors' samples. Sequenced material: memory CD4+ T cells from PBMCs. Subset given: CD45RA-negative fraction. The CDR3 reads CAISDPGTGVTGELFF. Written as DNA, the CDR3 is TGTGCCATCAGTGATCCGGGGACAGGGGTCACCGGGGAGCTGTTTTTT.